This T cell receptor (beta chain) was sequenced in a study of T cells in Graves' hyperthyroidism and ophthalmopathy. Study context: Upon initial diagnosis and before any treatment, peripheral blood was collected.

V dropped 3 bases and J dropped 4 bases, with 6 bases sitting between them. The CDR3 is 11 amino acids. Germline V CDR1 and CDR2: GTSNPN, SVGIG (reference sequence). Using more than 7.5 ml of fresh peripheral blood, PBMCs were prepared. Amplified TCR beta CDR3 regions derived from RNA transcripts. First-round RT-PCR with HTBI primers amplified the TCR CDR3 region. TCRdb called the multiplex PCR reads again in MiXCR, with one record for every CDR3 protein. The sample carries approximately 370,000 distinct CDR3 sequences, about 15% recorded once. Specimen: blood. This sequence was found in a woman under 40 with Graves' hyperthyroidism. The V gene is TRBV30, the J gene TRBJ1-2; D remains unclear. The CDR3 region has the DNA TGTGCCTGGAGAAGATTCTATGGCTACACCTTC. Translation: CAWRRFYGYTF.